Listed below are T cell receptor beta chains from one sample, sequenced in a study of shared T cell receptors in the human thymus. Assay: immunoSEQ multiplex PCR; the TCRdb copy retains only in-frame clones and omits some. The profile shows some 700,000 clones, approximately 83% of them singletons. These data were likewise used in another study, on human thymus T cells.

The sample taken for sequencing was thymocytes. The receptor set was obtained from a girl in the first two years of life with a congenital heart defect. CDR3s include the opening cysteine and the closing phenylalanine or tryptophan. Each record gives: D gene, V gene, J gene, clone size, CDR3 protein, CDR3 DNA. D genes are given only for firm matches. A row's size may be missing; if present it is once, few, many or a size class.

D gene: NA
V gene: TRBV7-7
J gene: TRBJ1-5
clone size: few
CDR3 protein: CASSLARRPEVNQPQHF
CDR3 DNA: TGTGCTAGCAGCTTAGCTCGACGCCCGGAGGTCAATCAGCCCCAGCATTTT

D gene: TRBD1
V gene: TRBV4-2
J gene: TRBJ1-1
clone size: NA
CDR3 protein: CASSQVRQGVNTEAFF
CDR3 DNA: TGTGCCAGCAGCCAAGTTAGACAGGGGGTGAACACTGAAGCTTTCTTT

D gene: NA
V gene: TRBV5-1
J gene: TRBJ1-2
clone size: NA
CDR3 protein: CASSLPAGDYGYTF
CDR3 DNA: TGCGCCAGCAGCCTCCCGGCGGGCGACTATGGCTACACCTTC

D gene: TRBD1
V gene: TRBV29-1
J gene: TRBJ1-1
clone size: NA
CDR3 protein: CSVGGQGRNTEAFF
CDR3 DNA: TGCAGCGTTGGGGGACAGGGGAGGAACACTGAAGCTTTCTTT

D gene: NA
V gene: TRBV4-1
J gene: TRBJ2-7
clone size: NA
CDR3 protein: CASSQVSSSYEQYF
CDR3 DNA: TGCGCCAGCAGCCAAGTGTCGAGCTCCTACGAGCAGTACTTC

D gene: TRBD1
V gene: TRBV4-3
J gene: TRBJ2-5
clone size: NA
CDR3 protein: CASSQTHRGQETQYF
CDR3 DNA: TGCGCCAGCAGCCAAACGCACAGGGGCCAAGAGACCCAGTACTTC

D gene: NA
V gene: TRBV6-5
J gene: TRBJ1-4
clone size: once
CDR3 protein: CASRYRISDEKLFF
CDR3 DNA: TGTGCCAGCAGGTACAGGATCAGCGATGAAAAACTGTTTTTT

D gene: TRBD1
V gene: TRBV5-1
J gene: TRBJ1-1
clone size: few
CDR3 protein: CASRPNRDREAFF
CDR3 DNA: TGCGCCAGCAGGCCGAATCGGGACAGGGAAGCTTTCTTT

D gene: TRBD1
V gene: TRBV5-4
J gene: TRBJ2-5
clone size: NA
CDR3 protein: CASSFQKGKGARETQYF
CDR3 DNA: TGTGCCAGCAGCTTTCAAAAGGGGAAGGGGGCACGAGAGACCCAGTACTTC

D gene: NA
V gene: TRBV4-3
J gene: TRBJ2-7
clone size: NA
CDR3 protein: CASSQYKTTYEQYF
CDR3 DNA: TGCGCCAGCAGCCAGTACAAAACCACCTACGAGCAGTACTTC

D gene: NA
V gene: TRBV6-1
J gene: TRBJ1-1
clone size: NA
CDR3 protein: CASSVLTGEAFF
CDR3 DNA: TGTGCCAGCAGTGTCCTGACGGGTGAAGCTTTCTTT

D gene: TRBD2
V gene: TRBV4-1
J gene: TRBJ2-3
clone size: once
CDR3 protein: CASSRVAGGWQDTQYF
CDR3 DNA: TGCGCCAGCAGCCGCGTTGCGGGGGGTTGGCAAGATACGCAGTATTTT

D gene: NA
V gene: TRBV27
J gene: TRBJ1-1
clone size: NA
CDR3 protein: CASSNPHRMNTEAFF
CDR3 DNA: TGTGCCAGCAGTAACCCCCACAGGATGAACACTGAAGCTTTCTTT

D gene: TRBD1
V gene: TRBV5-5
J gene: TRBJ2-3
clone size: NA
CDR3 protein: CASRLAPYGRGHSTDTQYF
CDR3 DNA: TGTGCCAGCAGACTTGCCCCATATGGCAGGGGGCATTCCACAGATACGCAGTATTTT

D gene: NA
V gene: TRBV7-9
J gene: TRBJ2-1
clone size: NA
CDR3 protein: CASSTRDYNEQFF
CDR3 DNA: TGTGCCAGCAGCACCAGGGACTACAATGAGCAGTTCTTC

D gene: TRBD1
V gene: TRBV25-1
J gene: TRBJ2-7
clone size: few
CDR3 protein: CASTRQGAYEQYF
CDR3 DNA: TGTGCCAGCACCCGACAGGGGGCCTACGAGCAGTACTTC

D gene: NA
V gene: TRBV9
J gene: TRBJ1-6
clone size: NA
CDR3 protein: CASSVNPRVHGTSLNNSPLHF
CDR3 DNA: TGTGCCAGCAGCGTAAATCCCCGGGTCCACGGGACAAGTCTTAATAATTCACCCCTCCACTTT

D gene: NA
V gene: TRBV28
J gene: TRBJ1-1
clone size: NA
CDR3 protein: CASSRPRHRGTEAFF
CDR3 DNA: TGTGCCAGCAGCAGACCTCGACACCGGGGGACTGAAGCTTTCTTT

D gene: TRBD1
V gene: TRBV18
J gene: TRBJ1-2
clone size: once
CDR3 protein: CASSPPGTGGGYGYTF
CDR3 DNA: TGTGCCAGCTCACCACCCGGGACAGGCGGTGGCTATGGCTACACCTTC

D gene: NA
V gene: TRBV5-4
J gene: TRBJ1-4
clone size: NA
CDR3 protein: CASSLGPRVPNEKLFF
CDR3 DNA: TGTGCCAGCAGCTTGGGACCCCGGGTTCCAAATGAAAAACTGTTTTTT

D gene: TRBD1
V gene: TRBV5-6
J gene: TRBJ1-5
clone size: NA
CDR3 protein: CASSLKARGPINQPQHF
CDR3 DNA: TGTGCCAGCAGCTTGAAAGCAAGGGGGCCCATAAATCAGCCCCAGCATTTT

D gene: NA
V gene: TRBV13
J gene: TRBJ1-1
clone size: NA
CDR3 protein: CASLPTTGNTEAFF
CDR3 DNA: TGTGCCAGCTTACCCACAACAGGGAACACTGAAGCTTTCTTT

D gene: NA
V gene: TRBV7-2
J gene: TRBJ1-2
clone size: NA
CDR3 protein: CASSSGPWGYTF
CDR3 DNA: TGTGCCAGCAGCTCCGGTCCGTGGGGCTACACCTTC

D gene: NA
V gene: TRBV7-9
J gene: TRBJ1-1
clone size: NA
CDR3 protein: CASSLVLNTEAFF
CDR3 DNA: TGTGCCAGCAGCTTAGTACTAAACACTGAAGCTTTCTTT

D gene: TRBD1
V gene: TRBV19
J gene: TRBJ2-5
clone size: NA
CDR3 protein: CASSISGTGNGIKETQYF
CDR3 DNA: TGTGCCAGTAGTATCTCTGGGACAGGGAATGGCATTAAAGAGACCCAGTACTTC

D gene: TRBD1
V gene: TRBV9
J gene: TRBJ1-3
clone size: NA
CDR3 protein: CASSATGGFGNTIYF
CDR3 DNA: TGTGCCAGCAGCGCTACAGGGGGATTCGGAAACACCATATATTTT

D gene: NA
V gene: TRBV6-1
J gene: TRBJ2-2
clone size: NA
CDR3 protein: CASRSGNTGELFF
CDR3 DNA: TGTGCCAGCCGTAGCGGTAACACCGGGGAGCTGTTTTTT

D gene: NA
V gene: TRBV5-1
J gene: TRBJ1-1
clone size: few
CDR3 protein: CASSLTGKNTEAFF
CDR3 DNA: TGCGCCAGCAGCTTGACAGGGAAGAACACTGAAGCTTTCTTT

D gene: NA
V gene: TRBV19
J gene: TRBJ2-5
clone size: NA
CDR3 protein: CASSIIGEETQYF
CDR3 DNA: TGTGCCAGTAGTATAATAGGGGAAGAGACCCAGTACTTC

D gene: TRBD2
V gene: TRBV4-2
J gene: TRBJ2-5
clone size: NA
CDR3 protein: CASSQVERGYQETQYF
CDR3 DNA: TGTGCCAGCAGCCAAGTTGAGCGGGGGTACCAAGAGACCCAGTACTTC

D gene: TRBD2
V gene: TRBV4-3
J gene: TRBJ2-3
clone size: NA
CDR3 protein: CASSQERDSGLGGTDTQYF
CDR3 DNA: TGCGCCAGCAGCCAAGAAAGAGACAGCGGACTGGGGGGGACGGATACGCAGTATTTT

D gene: NA
V gene: TRBV5-1
J gene: TRBJ2-1
clone size: once
CDR3 protein: CASSSRNPRAYNEQFF
CDR3 DNA: TGCGCCAGCAGCTCCCGTAACCCCCGGGCCTACAATGAGCAGTTCTTC

D gene: TRBD1
V gene: TRBV18
J gene: TRBJ1-2
clone size: NA
CDR3 protein: CASSPLPGTAFYTF
CDR3 DNA: TGTGCCAGCTCACCCCTACCCGGGACAGCTTTCTACACCTTC

D gene: TRBD1
V gene: TRBV28
J gene: TRBJ1-5
clone size: NA
CDR3 protein: CASRYNRDSRRQPQHF
CDR3 DNA: TGTGCCAGCAGGTACAACCGGGACAGCCGACGTCAGCCCCAGCATTTT